This TCR beta chain was sequenced during a study of T cells in Graves' hyperthyroidism and ophthalmopathy. Study details: The authors collected peripheral blood at initial diagnosis, before any treatment.

Researchers defined stable Graves' hyperthyroidism as no ophthalmopathy progression within 18 months. Not enrolled were patients with uncontrolled infection, other autoimmune disease, pregnancy or lactation. TCR beta CDR3 regions were amplified from RNA. An initial round of RT-PCR targeting the TCR CDR3 relied on the HTBI primer set. TCRdb itself ran the multiplex PCR reads through MiXCR, one entry per CDR3 protein. The sample contains 750,000 to 900,000 distinct CDR3 sequences, about two fifths of which appear only once. The CDR3 totals 13 residues. The V and J ends lost 4 bases and 6 bases respectively, with 16 bases between them. The germline V gene encodes CDR1 DFQATT and CDR2 SNEGSKA (reference sequence). There are a few counts of this clonotype.

The clonotype originates from a man aged 18 to 35 with Graves' hyperthyroidism. The specimen sequenced was blood. The gene calls are TRBV20-1 and TRBJ2-7, with a tentative D call TRBD1 (5 bases). CDR3 bases: TGCAGTGCTAATATTGCAGGGATTGGCGAGCAGTACTTC. This codes for CSANIAGIGEQYF.